This entry features one TCR beta chain sequence. What it binds is unknown. This sample is part of a study of T cell responses to AZD1222 COVID-19 vaccine. Study-wide points: Females made up more of the donors, who were largely white British, and clonal diversity may have come out too low. Nearly half of the spike-specific TCRs reportedly recognize variant regions that carry no mutations.

The CDR3 has 13 residues. V lost 4 bases and J 4 bases, leaving 11 bases between the germline ends. Per the germline V gene, CDR1 is MNHNY and CDR2 is SVGAGI (reference sequence). Sequenced by immunoSEQ multiplex PCR; TCRdb stores in-frame clones only, minus some. Here the sample spans roughly 140,000 clones, approximately 88% being singletons. The clonotype originates from an adult in good health. This chain connects TRBV6-6 to TRBJ2-7; D may match TRBD1 or TRBD2 (6 bases each). The specimen was peripheral blood, collected on day 0 of MenACWY control vaccination. CDR3: CASSWRGRYEQYF. The CDR3 coding sequence is TGTGCCAGCAGTTGGAGGGGGAGGTACGAGCAGTACTTC.